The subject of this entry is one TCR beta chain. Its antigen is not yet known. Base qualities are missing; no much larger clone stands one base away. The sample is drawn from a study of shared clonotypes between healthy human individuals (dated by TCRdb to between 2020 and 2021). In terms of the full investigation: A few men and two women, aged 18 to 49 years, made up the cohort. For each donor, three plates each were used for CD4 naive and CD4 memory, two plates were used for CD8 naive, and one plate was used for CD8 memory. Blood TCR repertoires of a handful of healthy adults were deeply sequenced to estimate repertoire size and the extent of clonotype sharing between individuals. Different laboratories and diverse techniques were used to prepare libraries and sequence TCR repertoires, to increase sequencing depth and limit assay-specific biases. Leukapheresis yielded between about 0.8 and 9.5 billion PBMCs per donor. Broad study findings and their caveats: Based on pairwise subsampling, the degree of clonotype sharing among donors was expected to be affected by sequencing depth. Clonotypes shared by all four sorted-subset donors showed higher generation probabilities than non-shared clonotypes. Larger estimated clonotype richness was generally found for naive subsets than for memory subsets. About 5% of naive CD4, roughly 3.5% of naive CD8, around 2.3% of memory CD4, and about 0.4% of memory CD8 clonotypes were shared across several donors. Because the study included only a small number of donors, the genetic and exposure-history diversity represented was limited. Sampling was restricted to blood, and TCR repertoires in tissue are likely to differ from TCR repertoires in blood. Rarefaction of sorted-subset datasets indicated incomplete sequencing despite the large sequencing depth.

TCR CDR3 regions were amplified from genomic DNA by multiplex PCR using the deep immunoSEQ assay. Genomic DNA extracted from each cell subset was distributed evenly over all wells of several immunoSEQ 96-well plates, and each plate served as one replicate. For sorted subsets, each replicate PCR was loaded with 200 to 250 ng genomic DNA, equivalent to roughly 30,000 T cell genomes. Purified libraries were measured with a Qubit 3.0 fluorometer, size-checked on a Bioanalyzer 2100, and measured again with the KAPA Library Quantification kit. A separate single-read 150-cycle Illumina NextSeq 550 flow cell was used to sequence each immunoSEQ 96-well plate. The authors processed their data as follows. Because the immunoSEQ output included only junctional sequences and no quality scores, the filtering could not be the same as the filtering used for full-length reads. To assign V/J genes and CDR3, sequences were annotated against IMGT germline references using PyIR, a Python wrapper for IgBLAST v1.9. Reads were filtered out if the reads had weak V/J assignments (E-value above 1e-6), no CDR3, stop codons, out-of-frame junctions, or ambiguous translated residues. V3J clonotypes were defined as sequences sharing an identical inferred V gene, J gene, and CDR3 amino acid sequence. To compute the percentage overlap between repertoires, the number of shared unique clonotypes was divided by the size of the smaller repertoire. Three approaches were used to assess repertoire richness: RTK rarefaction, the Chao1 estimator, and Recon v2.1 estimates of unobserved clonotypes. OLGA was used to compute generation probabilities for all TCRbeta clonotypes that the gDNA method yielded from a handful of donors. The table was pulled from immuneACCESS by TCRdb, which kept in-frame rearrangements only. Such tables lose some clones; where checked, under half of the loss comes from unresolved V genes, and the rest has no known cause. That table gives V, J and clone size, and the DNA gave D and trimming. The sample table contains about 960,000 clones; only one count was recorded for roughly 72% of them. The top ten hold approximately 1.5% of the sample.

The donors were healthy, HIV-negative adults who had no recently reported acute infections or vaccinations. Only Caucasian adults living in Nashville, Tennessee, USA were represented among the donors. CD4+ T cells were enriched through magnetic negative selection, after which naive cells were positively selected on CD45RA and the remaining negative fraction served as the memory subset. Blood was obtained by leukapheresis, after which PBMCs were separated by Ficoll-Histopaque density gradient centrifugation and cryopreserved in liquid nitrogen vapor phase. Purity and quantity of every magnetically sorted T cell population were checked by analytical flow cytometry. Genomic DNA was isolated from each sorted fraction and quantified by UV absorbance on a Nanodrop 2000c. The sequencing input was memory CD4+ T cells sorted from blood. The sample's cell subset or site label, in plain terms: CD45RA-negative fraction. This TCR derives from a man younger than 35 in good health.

The CDR3 region has the sequence CASSAGGKSYGYTF. The DNA sequence follows: TGCGCCAGCAGCGCCGGGGGCAAAAGCTATGGCTACACCTTC. The chain uses TRBV4-3 and TRBJ1-2; a weak D assignment points to TRBD1 (6 bases agree). From a lookup of the germline V gene, CDR1 and CDR2 are LGHNA and YSLEER. Between the V and J ends, shortened by 5 bases and 4 bases respectively, the junction contains 14 bases. The CDR3 sequence holds 14 residues, the cysteine and phenylalanine included. The kept DNA is CDR3 alone, 42 bases in frame from the first base.